A selection of T cell receptor beta chains follows, all from one sample in a study of blood T cells in healthy people across ages. TCRdb re-called the 5' RACE reads with MiXCR, one entry per CDR3 protein. The top ten clones hold around 10% of a sample with roughly 1.7 million distinct CDR3 sequences, 30% to 40% of them seen once. The specimen sequenced was blood. The receptor set was obtained from a woman aged 25-40 years in good health. Each CDR3 is given with its conserved first and last residue. Each record gives: J gene, V gene, clone size, D gene, CDR3 protein, CDR3 DNA. D genes are given only for firm matches. Clone size is stated in some rows and not others, as once, few, many or a class when expanded.

TRBJ1-1,TRBV20-1,NA,NA,CSAQGFGEGTEAFF,TGCAGTGCCCAGGGGTTCGGGGAAGGCACTGAAGCTTTCTTT
TRBJ2-7,TRBV20-1,NA,TRBD1,CSARDSTGAYEQYF,TGCAGTGCTAGAGATTCCACAGGGGCCTACGAGCAGTACTTC
TRBJ2-1,TRBV20-1,NA,NA,CSARRRGGGPYNEQFF,TGCAGTGCTAGGAGGCGAGGAGGGGGTCCCTACAATGAGCAGTTCTTC
TRBJ2-7,TRBV5-1,NA,TRBD2,CASSLVASTATGGRLGEQYF,TGCGCCAGCAGCTTGGTTGCGTCTACCGCCACGGGGGGTCGTTTGGGCGAGCAGTACTTC
TRBJ2-3,TRBV6-1,once,TRBD1,CASSGGQGSFRPTDTQYF,TGTGCCAGCAGTGGAGGACAGGGGTCTTTTAGGCCCACAGATACGCAGTATTTT
TRBJ2-1,TRBV27,once,NA,CASSPAGNERFF,TGTGCCAGCAGCCCCGCCGGCAATGAGCGGTTCTTC
TRBJ1-5,TRBV20-1,NA,NA,CSATGSPYYQPQHF,TGCAGTGCTACAGGGTCCCCATACTATCAGCCCCAGCATTTT
TRBJ2-1,TRBV3-1,few,NA,CASSQGSSEQFF,TGTGCCAGCAGCCAAGGGTCAAGTGAGCAGTTCTTC
TRBJ2-1,TRBV6-5,NA,TRBD2,CASSYAGVRIRNEQFF,TGTGCCAGCAGTTACGCGGGGGTAAGGATACGGAATGAGCAGTTCTTC
TRBJ2-3,TRBV11-2,few,TRBD2,CASSLGTSEWDTQYF,TGTGCCAGCAGCCTAGGGACTAGCGAATGGGATACGCAGTATTTT
TRBJ2-1,TRBV5-1,NA,NA,CASSLDGGPKRGNEQFF,TGCGCCAGCAGCTTGGACGGTGGGCCTAAACGGGGGAATGAGCAGTTCTTC
TRBJ2-1,TRBV29-1,NA,TRBD2,CSVERGDSYNEQFF,TGCAGCGTTGAGCGGGGGGACTCCTACAATGAGCAGTTCTTC
TRBJ1-1,TRBV29-1,few,NA,CSVEKGLGAFF,TGCAGCGTTGAAAAGGGGCTAGGAGCTTTCTTT
TRBJ2-1,TRBV7-2,few,TRBD2,CASSPQIQREGNEQFF,TGTGCCAGCAGCCCCCAAATACAGCGGGAGGGCAATGAGCAGTTCTTC
TRBJ2-5,TRBV11-2,many,NA,CASSLGRIQETQYF,TGTGCCAGCAGCTTAGGGCGGATCCAAGAGACCCAGTACTTC
TRBJ2-5,TRBV3-1,many,NA,CASSQDLTVPEETQYF,TGTGCCAGCAGCCAAGATTTGACAGTCCCTGAGGAGACCCAGTACTTC
TRBJ2-7,TRBV20-1,many,TRBD2,CSARTSGNYEQYF,TGCAGCGCTCGGACTAGCGGGAACTACGAGCAGTACTTC
TRBJ2-5,TRBV5-5,NA,NA,CASSPGFLVQETQYF,TGTGCCAGCAGTCCGGGCTTCCTAGTTCAAGAGACCCAGTACTTC
TRBJ1-2,TRBV6-5,NA,NA,CASSYSTGSYYGYTF,TGTGCCAGCAGTTACTCGACGGGCAGCTACTATGGCTACACCTTC
TRBJ2-1,TRBV27,few,NA,CASSLSGLLEYNEQFF,TGTGCCAGCAGTTTATCGGGACTTTTAGAATACAATGAGCAGTTCTTC
TRBJ1-1,TRBV20-1,NA,NA,CSARGRPAAAFF,TGCAGTGCTAGAGGTCGTCCCGCCGCTGCTTTCTTT
TRBJ1-2,TRBV20-1,few,NA,CSASRGGGGYTF,TGCAGTGCTAGTAGGGGAGGAGGCGGCTACACCTTC
TRBJ2-3,TRBV6-6,few,NA,CASSYAALSQNTQYF,TGTGCCAGCAGTTACGCAGCCTTAAGTCAAAATACGCAGTATTTT
TRBJ2-5,TRBV7-9,NA,TRBD1,CASNTGTGVGERYF,TGTGCCAGCAACACCGGGACAGGGGTAGGGGAGCGGTACTTC
TRBJ1-2,TRBV5-1,NA,NA,CASSLGPSGLEGYTF,TGCGCCAGCAGCTTGGGGCCAAGTGGCTTGGAAGGCTACACCTTC
TRBJ2-5,TRBV6-6,few,TRBD1,CASSYPDSRQGQETQYF,TGTGCCAGCAGTTACCCGGACAGTAGACAGGGCCAAGAGACCCAGTACTTC
TRBJ2-7,TRBV6-5,NA,NA,CASSYREQWRYEQYF,TGTGCCAGCAGTTACCGGGAACAATGGAGGTACGAGCAGTACTTC
TRBJ2-3,TRBV7-2,NA,NA,CASSPFGVASEFTDTQYF,TGTGCCAGCAGCCCTTTCGGAGTAGCATCCGAATTCACAGATACGCAGTATTTT
TRBJ2-3,TRBV28,once,TRBD2,CASSRGEGRDTQYF,TGTGCCAGCAGCCGCGGGGAGGGGCGAGATACGCAGTATTTT
TRBJ2-3,TRBV24-1,NA,TRBD2,CATSDPTSGKAADTQYF,TGTGCCACCAGTGATCCGACTAGCGGGAAGGCTGCAGATACGCAGTATTTT
TRBJ2-1,TRBV15,few,TRBD2,CATSRDTTSGFTYNEQFF,TGTGCCACCAGCAGAGATACGACTAGCGGGTTCACCTACAATGAGCAGTTCTTC
TRBJ2-1,TRBV28,few,TRBD2,CASSSSGSGRIYEQFF,TGTGCCAGCAGTTCCTCGGGCAGCGGGAGGATCTATGAGCAGTTCTTC
TRBJ2-7,TRBV2,NA,NA,CASRGLSGPPYEQYF,TGTGCCAGCAGAGGTTTGAGCGGCCCCCCCTACGAGCAGTACTTC
TRBJ1-5,TRBV5-1,few,NA,CASSLAPLGNQPQHF,TGCGCCAGCAGCTTGGCCCCCCTTGGGAATCAGCCCCAGCATTTT
TRBJ2-5,TRBV20-1,NA,TRBD2,CSARDPTSGRTFQETQYF,TGCAGTGCTAGAGATCCGACCAGCGGGAGGACATTCCAAGAGACCCAGTACTTC
TRBJ1-2,TRBV28,once,NA,CASRTFGVLAYGYTF,TGTGCCAGCAGGACCTTTGGGGTCCTGGCGTATGGCTACACCTTC
TRBJ2-7,TRBV20-1,many,NA,CSAVVREAEQYF,TGCAGTGCTGTCGTACGGGAAGCTGAGCAGTACTTC
TRBJ1-2,TRBV14,once,NA,CASSPYGSYGYTF,TGTGCCAGCAGCCCGTACGGGTCCTATGGCTACACCTTC
TRBJ1-2,TRBV29-1,NA,NA,CSVVRGTYGYTF,TGCAGCGTTGTGAGGGGGACCTATGGCTACACCTTC
TRBJ1-2,TRBV12-3/TRBV12-4,NA,NA,CACRDGNNYGYTF,TGTGCCTGCAGGGACGGGAATAACTATGGCTACACCTTC
TRBJ2-6,TRBV9,few,TRBD2,CASSVGLAGGGGANVLTF,TGTGCCAGCAGCGTAGGACTAGCGGGAGGTGGCGGGGCCAACGTCCTGACTTTC
TRBJ2-7,TRBV20-1,few,TRBD2,CAAARGRDYEQYF,TGCGCAGCAGCCCGCGGGAGGGACTACGAGCAGTACTTC
TRBJ1-5,TRBV4-2,NA,NA,CASSQDRGYAQPQHF,TGTGCCAGCAGCCAAGATAGGGGGTACGCACAGCCCCAGCATTTT
TRBJ1-2,TRBV6-5,once,TRBD1,CASSPGQDSNYGYTF,TGTGCCAGCAGTCCCGGACAGGACTCTAACTATGGCTACACCTTC
TRBJ2-3,TRBV2,NA,TRBD2,CASSQWRGSTDAQYF,TGTGCCAGCAGTCAGTGGCGGGGGAGCACAGATGCGCAGTATTTT
TRBJ2-1,TRBV10-3,few,NA,CATRPGSSYNEQFF,TGTGCCACTCGCCCGGGGAGCTCCTACAATGAGCAGTTCTTC
TRBJ2-1,TRBV7-2,NA,NA,CASSPDLSPHEQFF,TGTGCCAGCAGCCCTGACCTTAGCCCCCATGAGCAGTTCTTC
TRBJ2-7,TRBV11-2,NA,TRBD1,CASSFQGAGEQYF,TGTGCCAGCAGTTTTCAGGGGGCAGGGGAGCAGTACTTC
TRBJ2-4,TRBV28,NA,NA,CASNPQPPRENIQYF,TGTGCCAGCAACCCTCAACCCCCTAGGGAGAACATTCAGTACTTC
TRBJ2-7,TRBV10-2,NA,TRBD2,CASSDLGTSEYEQYF,TGCGCCAGCAGTGATCTGGGGACTAGCGAATACGAGCAGTACTTC